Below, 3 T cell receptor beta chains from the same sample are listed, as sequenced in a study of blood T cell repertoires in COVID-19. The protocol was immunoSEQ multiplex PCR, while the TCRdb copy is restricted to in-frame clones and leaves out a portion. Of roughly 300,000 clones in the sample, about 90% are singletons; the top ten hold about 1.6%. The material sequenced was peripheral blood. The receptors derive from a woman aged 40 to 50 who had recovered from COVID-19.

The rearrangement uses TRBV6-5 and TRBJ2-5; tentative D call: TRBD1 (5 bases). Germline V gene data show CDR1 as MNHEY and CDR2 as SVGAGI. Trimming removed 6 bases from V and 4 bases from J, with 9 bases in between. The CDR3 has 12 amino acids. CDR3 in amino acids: CASRQEGETQYF. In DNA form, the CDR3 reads TGTGCCAGCAGACAGGAAGGAGAGACCCAGTACTTC.

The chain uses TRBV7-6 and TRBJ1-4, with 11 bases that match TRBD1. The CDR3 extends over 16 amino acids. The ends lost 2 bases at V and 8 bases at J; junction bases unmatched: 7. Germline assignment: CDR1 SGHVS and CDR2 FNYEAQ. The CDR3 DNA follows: TGTGCCAGCAGCTTAACGGACAGGGGGCGGAAAGAAAAACTGTTTTTT. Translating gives CASSLTDRGRKEKLFF.

The CDR3: CASRLYSRTNEKLFF. In nucleotides, the CDR3 is TGTGCCAGCAGACTATATTCCCGAACTAATGAAAAACTGTTTTTT. The chain couples TRBV6-5 to TRBJ1-4; the D is unclear. V lost 6 bases and J lost 1, with 12 bases in between. Germline V lookup: CDR1 MNHEY, CDR2 SVGAGI. This CDR3 contains 15 residues.